This TCR beta chain derives from a study of early T cells in non-severe SARS-CoV-2 infection. V gave up 1 base and J gave up 2 bases; unmatched junction bases: 8. This CDR3 is built from 17 residues. Unique molecular identifiers were attached to individual cDNA molecules. TCRdb re-called the 5' RACE reads through MiXCR, storing one row per CDR3 protein. The sample has under 30,000 distinct CDR3 sequences; 4.5% to 7% are singletons. Material: whole blood. The sequence was obtained from an adult who was a healthcare worker with PCR-confirmed SARS-CoV-2 infection or an uninfected control (not recorded which). The chain is built from TRBV12-3 or TRBV12-4 and TRBJ2-7; TRBD2 aligns across 10 bases. CDR3 sequence reads: CASSLGVAGGRAYEQYF. DNA of the CDR3: TGTGCCAGCAGTTTAGGCGTAGCGGGGGGCCGAGCCTACGAGCAGTACTTC.